The 27 T cell receptor beta chains reported below all come from one sample, sequenced in a study of blood T cells in healthy people across ages. Using a J-beta primer mix together with a sample-barcoded 5' primer, a second PCR was run for roughly 6 to 12 cycles. Each CDR3 protein is one row after TCRdb ran MiXCR on the 5' RACE reads. The repertoire has about a million distinct CDR3 sequences, 30% to 40% of them found once; the top ten carry around 13%. Sample: blood. These receptors were obtained from a man younger than 30 in good health.

The gene calls are TRBV27 and TRBJ1-5; possibly TRBD1 for D (6 bases). Trimming left V 6 bases short and J 0 bases short, with 9 bases between. From germline, CDR1 is MNHEY and CDR2 SMNVEV (reference sequence). This CDR3 has 14 amino acids. The DNA for the CDR3 is TGTGCCAGCAGGCTAGGGGGTAGCAATCAGCCCCAGCATTTT. This translates into CASRLGGSNQPQHF.

The V call is TRBV2, the J call TRBJ2-3; TRBD1 aligns across 7 bases. The CDR3 spans 15 residues. CDR1 is SNHLY, CDR2 FYNNEI, per germline. V was pared by 2 bases and J by 3 bases, with 5 bases of the junction left unmatched. CDR3 coding DNA: TGTGCCAGCAGTGAACAAACAGGGGCGACAGATACGCAGTATTTT. Protein: CASSEQTGATDTQYF.

This clonotype was seen only a few times. The gene calls are TRBV7-2 and TRBJ2-7, with 7 bases fitting TRBD2. The V and J ends lost 1 base and 3 bases, in that order; junction bases with no gene match: 0. Germline CDR1 is SGHTA and CDR2 is FQGNSA. The CDR3 loop spans 13 amino acids. The CDR3 nucleotides are TGTGCCAGCAGCTTAGGGGACTACTACGAGCAGTACTTC. Encoded protein: CASSLGDYYEQYF. Together with reference TRBV7-2 and TRBJ2-7, the CDR3 gives the full variable domain: GAGVSQSPSNKVTEKGKDVELRCDPISGHTALYWYRQSLGQGLEFLIYFQGNSAPDKSGLPSDRFSAERTGGSVSTLTIQRTQQEDSAVYLCASSLGDYYEQYFGPGTRLTVT.

As regards this clonotype: A junction end diverges from the germline sequence, so it may reflect a read error. This chain joins TRBV7-7 and TRBJ2-2; D ambiguous. The CDR3 spans 12 residues. The germline gives CDR1 SSHAT, CDR2 FNYEAQ (reference sequence). The CDR3: CASSKTHGELFF. CDR3 coding DNA: TGTGCTAGCAGCAAAACACACGGGGAGCTGTTTTTT.

This chain joins TRBV20-1 and TRBJ1-4, with TRBD1 as a possible D gene (6 bases). V shed 1 base and J shed 6 bases, with 18 bases lying between them. Germline loops: CDR1 DFQATT, CDR2 SNEGSKA (reference sequence). CDR3 length: 16 residues. CDR3 in amino acids: CSARGPQGWEYEKLFF. DNA of the CDR3: TGCAGTGCTAGAGGCCCCCAGGGGTGGGAATATGAAAAACTGTTTTTT.

To note about this clonotype: Compared with germline, one end of the junction differs, possibly owing to a read error. This chain's CDR3 is CSARDQGTDGYYGYTF. The CDR3 nucleotides are TGTAGTGCTAGAGATCAGGGGACAGACGGGTACTATGGCTACACCTTC. The chain combines TRBV20-1 with TRBJ1-2; 7 bases are a match to TRBD1. Germline values: CDR1 DFQATT, CDR2 SNEGSKA (reference sequence). The CDR3 covers 16 residues.

This chain connects TRBV5-1 to TRBJ1-3; 12 positions match TRBD1. The CDR3 totals 19 residues. Germline CDR1 reads SGHRS; CDR2 reads YFSETQ. With 2 bases clipped from V and 2 bases from J, the junction kept 11 bases outside the gene matches. Here the CDR3 DNA reads TGCGCCAGCAGCTTCTTCGGGACAGGGGGCGAAGGGCCTGGAAACACCATATATTTT. This gives the protein CASSFFGTGGEGPGNTIYF.

This rearrangement joins TRBV20-1 to TRBJ2-1; 9 bases are a match to TRBD2. The CDR3 is 15 amino acids. Germline values: CDR1 DFQATT, CDR2 SNEGSKA (reference sequence). The trim removed 0 bases at V and 6 bases at J, leaving 6 bases unmatched. The CDR3 DNA reads TGCAGTGCTAGAGAGACTAGCGGTCCTGGCAATGAGCAGTTCTTC. Translation gives CSARETSGPGNEQFF.

This rearrangement joins TRBV29-1 to TRBJ1-2; 9 bases line up with TRBD1. The CDR3 has 13 amino acids. Germline V gene data show CDR1 as SQVTM and CDR2 as ANQGSEA. The V segment lost 4 bases and the J segment 6 bases; nucleotides outside the gene matches: 6. The CDR3 coding sequence is TGCAGCGTTGGGAGGGACAGGGCAAATGGCTACACCTTC. Encoded protein: CSVGRDRANGYTF.

This clonotype was seen only a few times. J is TRBJ2-3 and V is TRBV20-1; D is ambiguous. CDR1 DFQATT and CDR2 SNEGSKA come from the germline V gene (reference sequence). The CDR3 is 12 residues long. Trimming removed 5 bases at V and 5 bases at J, with 11 bases between. The CDR3 sequence: CSARTRRDTQYF. The CDR3 DNA reads as TGCAGTGCTCGGACGAGGCGAGATACGCAGTATTTT.

This clonotype was found a few times. V and J are TRBV20-1 and TRBJ2-4; 7 positions agree with TRBD2. The CDR3 has 12 residues. The J segment lost 8 bases and the V segment lost 6 bases, leaving 7 bases of the junction unmatched. CDR1 is DFQATT and CDR2 is SNEGSKA in the germline V gene (reference sequence). CDR3 protein: CSALGGVDIQYF. The CDR3 nucleotides read TGCAGTGCCCTGGGGGGGGTTGACATTCAGTACTTC.

Concerning this clonotype itself: At one end the junction does not follow the germline gene, possibly because of a read error. This chain links TRBV9 with TRBJ1-2, with a weak D call TRBD1 (5 bases). CDR1 is SGDLS, CDR2 YYNGEE, per germline. CDR3 length: 15 amino acids. In DNA form, the CDR3 reads TGTGCCGGCAGCGTAACAGGCGGAACTAACTATGGCTACACCTTC. Its protein product is CAGSVTGGTNYGYTF.

This chain joins TRBV7-9 and TRBJ1-3; D possibly corresponds to TRBD1 (6 bases). The CDR3 is made up of 16 amino acids. Germline V lookup: CDR1 SEHNR, CDR2 FQNEAQ (reference sequence). V lost 5 bases, J lost 0 bases, and 14 bases lay in between. CDR3 in DNA: TGTGCCAGCAGCACCGGGGGGCCAAGCTCTGGAAACACCATATATTTT. As protein: CASSTGGPSSGNTIYF.

The chain links TRBV19 to TRBJ1-5; 7 bases line up with TRBD1. Trimming at V came to 5 bases and at J to 1 base, leaving 5 bases not matched to a gene. Germline CDR1 and CDR2: LNHDA and SQIVND (reference sequence). This CDR3 spans 15 amino acids. CDR3 nucleotide sequence: TGTGCCAGTAGTCCCTCGACAGGGAGCAATCAGCCCCAGCATTTT. This sequence encodes CASSPSTGSNQPQHF. Using reference TRBV19 and TRBJ1-5 for the parts outside the CDR3, the full variable domain is DGGITQSPKYLFRKEGQNVTLSCEQNLNHDAMYWYRQDPGQGLRLIYYSQIVNDFQKGDIAEGYSVSREKKESFPLTVTSAQKNPTAFYLCASSPSTGSNQPQHFGDGTRLSIL.

The V and J genes are TRBV10-3 and TRBJ1-6, with a weak D call TRBD1 (5 bases). Trimming removed 7 bases at V and 9 bases at J, with 16 bases between. This CDR3 region has 14 residues. The germline gives CDR1 ENHRY, CDR2 SYGVKD. Written as DNA, the CDR3 is TGTGCCATCAAAGGAACAGGAGGGATTTCACCCCTCCACTTT. It is translated as CAIKGTGGISPLHF.

A note on this clonotype: A much larger clone differs from this one at a single base, so this may be a read error. This chain links TRBV4-3 with TRBJ2-5, with D possibly TRBD2 on 5 matching bases. The CDR3 length is 15 residues. Germline CDR1 LGHNA, CDR2 YSLEER. V was pared by 0 bases and J by 11 bases, with 19 bases between. CDR3: CASSQELRGYNEQYF. In DNA form, the CDR3 reads TGCGCCAGCAGCCAAGAACTTCGGGGTTACAATGAGCAGTACTTC.

The chain is built from TRBV5-6 and TRBJ2-1; 7 nucleotides line up with TRBD2. CDR1 and CDR2 from the germline V gene are SGHDT and YYEEEE. Trimming at V came to 3 bases and at J to 3 bases, leaving 12 bases not matched to a gene. The CDR3 length is 17 residues. For the CDR3, the DNA is TGTGCCAGCAGCTGGGGGGGAGACTCGACGTACTACAATGAGCAGTTCTTC. This codes for CASSWGGDSTYYNEQFF.

This sequence joins TRBV12-3 or TRBV12-4 and TRBJ1-4; D gene unclear. This CDR3 region has 15 residues. Trimming left V 5 bases short and J 0 bases short, with 10 bases between. The CDR3 DNA reads TGTGCCAGCAGTAAGCCAGATGCAACTAATGAAAAACTGTTTTTT. It specifies CASSKPDATNEKLFF.

The rearrangement links TRBV29-1 to TRBJ1-2, with TRBD1 matching 8 bases. The CDR3 length is 14 residues. Germline lookup yields CDR1 SQVTM and CDR2 ANQGSEA. The V and J ends lost 3 bases and 5 bases, in that order; junction bases with no gene match: 8. The CDR3 nucleotides are TGCAGCGTTGAGATTGGGACAGGAGGTTATGGCTACACCTTC. Protein sequence: CSVEIGTGGYGYTF.

This clonotype appeared many times. The genes are TRBV7-2 and TRBJ2-3; D is possibly TRBD2 (5 bases). V was cut by 5 bases and J by 4 bases, with 10 bases left in between. The CDR3 is made up of 13 amino acids. Germline V lookup: CDR1 SGHTA, CDR2 FQGNSA. The CDR3 DNA is TGTGCCAGCAGCCGGACTTTTGCAGATACGCAGTATTTT. Residues: CASSRTFADTQYF.

J is TRBJ2-3 and V is TRBV9; 10 bases map to TRBD2. Germline V gives CDR1 SGDLS, CDR2 YYNGEE. The V segment lost 4 bases and the J segment 0 bases; nucleotides outside the gene matches: 5. This CDR3 is built from 16 residues. The CDR3 DNA follows: TGTGCCAGCAGCCCCCGAGCGGGGGGGAGCACAGATACGCAGTATTTT. It codes for CASSPRAGGSTDTQYF.

Note on this clonotype: The junction and the germline gene differ at one end; a read error may be behind it. The rearrangement uses TRBV6-2 or TRBV6-3 and TRBJ2-7, with D perhaps being TRBD1 or TRBD2 (5 bases each). CDR1 and CDR2 (germline): MNHEY, SVGEGT. This CDR3 comprises 15 residues. This CDR3 is CASSYLGDATYEQYF. The CDR3 DNA is TGTGCCAGTAGTTACCTGGGGGACGCTACCTACGAGCAGTACTTC.

This clonotype was counted a few times. CDR3 region: CASSVATGTGTDTQYF. The CDR3 DNA sequence: TGTGCCAGCAGCGTAGCTACTGGGACAGGGACAGATACGCAGTATTTT. The V gene is TRBV9, the J gene TRBJ2-3; 9 bases are shared with TRBD1. V lost 0 bases, J lost 3 bases, and 5 bases stayed unmatched. CDR3 length equals 16 residues. CDR1 and CDR2 from the germline V gene are SGDLS and YYNGEE.

A few counts support this clonotype. The chain employs TRBV4-3 and TRBJ1-2, with 7 nucleotides matching TRBD1. Trimming cost V 4 bases and J 5 bases; bases outside gene matches: 10. The CDR3 is 15 residues long. Per the germline V gene, CDR1 is LGHNA and CDR2 is YSLEER. CDR3 protein: CASSRTGTEGYGYTF. CDR3 nucleotide sequence: TGCGCCAGCAGCCGAACCGGGACAGAGGGTTATGGCTACACCTTC.

The J gene is TRBJ1-1, the V gene TRBV4-3; D gene unclear. Germline V gives CDR1 LGHNA, CDR2 YSLEER. The CDR3 has 13 residues. V was pared by 4 bases and J by 11 bases, with 17 bases between. The CDR3 reads CASSPQDAAGAFF. The CDR3 nucleotides are TGCGCCAGCAGCCCCCAGGACGCCGCGGGGGCTTTCTTT.

V and J are TRBV20-1 and TRBJ2-3; D gene unclear. Germline assignment: CDR1 DFQATT and CDR2 SNEGSKA (reference sequence). The CDR3 runs 16 residues. V was pared by 0 bases and J by 0 bases, with 13 bases between. The CDR3 region has the DNA TGCAGTGCTAGAGACCCCCTACTTAGGAGCACAGATACGCAGTATTTT. Protein sequence: CSARDPLLRSTDTQYF.

This clonotype came up many times. V and J are TRBV4-3 and TRBJ2-3; D remains ambiguous. Trimming removed 0 bases from V and 2 bases from J, with 12 bases in between. Germline V gene data show CDR1 as LGHNA and CDR2 as YSLEER. The CDR3 extends over 16 amino acids. CDR3 nucleotide sequence: TGCGCCAGCAGCCAAGATAGCTCACAGACCACAGATACGCAGTATTTT. This encodes CASSQDSSQTTDTQYF.